These 23 T cell receptor beta chains originate from one sample sequenced in a study of blood T cells in healthy people across ages. Next came a second PCR, run for roughly 7 to 12 cycles, which used a sample-barcoded 5' primer along with a J-beta primer mix. One entry per CDR3 protein results from TCRdb running MiXCR on the 5' RACE reads. The data contain hundreds of thousands of distinct CDR3 sequences, 52% of them seen just once; the ten biggest clones take up about 13%. The sample consisted of blood. The source of these receptors is a woman aged 80 or over in good health.

The gene calls are TRBV9 and TRBJ2-5; D might be TRBD2 (5 bases). This CDR3 is built from 17 residues. The germline gives CDR1 SGDLS, CDR2 YYNGEE. Between the trimmed V and J ends, which lost 2 bases and 11 bases, there was a span of 28 bases. In DNA form, the CDR3 reads TGTGCCAGCAGCGTGGCATCAGGACTGCCCTTGGCGTATGTGCAGTACTTC. Amino acids: CASSVASGLPLAYVQYF.

V gene TRBV28 combines with J gene TRBJ2-1, with D perhaps TRBD1 or TRBD2 (5 bases each). Germline V CDR1 and CDR2: MDHEN, SYDVKM. This CDR3 has 14 residues. The V end was cut by 7 bases, the J end by 6 bases, with 16 bases between. The CDR3 region is CASNLGTGGNEQFF. The CDR3 region has the DNA TGTGCCAGCAACCTTGGGACCGGCGGCAATGAGCAGTTCTTC.

Written as DNA, the CDR3 is TGCAGTGCTGGGGACAGGGGAAATAGTGAAGAGACCCAGTACTTC. Translation: CSAGDRGNSEETQYF. The V and J genes are TRBV20-1 and TRBJ2-5, with 10 positions matching TRBD1. The CDR3 has 15 residues. Per germline, CDR1 DFQATT and CDR2 SNEGSKA (reference sequence). Trimming took 5 bases from V and 3 from J; bases not matched to a gene: 9.

V gene TRBV6-2 or TRBV6-3 combines with J gene TRBJ1-5; D possibly corresponds to TRBD1 (5 bases). The V gene's germline CDR1 is MNHEY and CDR2 SVGEGT. V lost 6 bases, J lost 6 bases, and 12 bases lay in between. This CDR3 has 13 amino acids. The CDR3 is CASRLPGGQPQHF. CDR3 sequence (DNA): TGTGCCAGCAGACTCCCGGGGGGTCAGCCCCAGCATTTT.

This clonotype was recorded at least ten times. V and J are TRBV20-1 and TRBJ2-4; either TRBD1 or TRBD2 may fit D (6 bases each). The CDR3 sequence is 15 residues long. CDR1 and CDR2 (germline): DFQATT, SNEGSKA (reference sequence). V dropped 6 bases and J dropped 0 bases, with 15 bases sitting between them. DNA of the CDR3: TGCAGTGCCTCGGGGGCGGGCGGAGCCAAAAACATTCAGTACTTC. Protein: CSASGAGGAKNIQYF.

Points on this clonotype: A single base separates this from a much larger clone, so it may be a read error. The V gene is TRBV20-1, the J gene TRBJ2-1; the D is unclear. CDR1 is DFQATT, CDR2 SNEGSKA, per germline (reference sequence). The CDR3 extends over 13 amino acids. This chain's CDR3 is CSDRDLRYNEQFF. Here the CDR3 DNA reads TGCAGTGATAGAGACTTGCGGTACAATGAGCAGTTCTTC.

This clonotype was detected a few times. The CDR3 reads CSALRGSSYNEQFF. Written as DNA, the CDR3 is TGCAGTGCACTCAGGGGAAGCTCCTACAATGAGCAGTTCTTC. The chain combines TRBV20-1 with TRBJ2-1, with D possibly being TRBD1 (6 bases). The CDR3 extends over 14 amino acids. Per the germline V gene, CDR1 is DFQATT and CDR2 is SNEGSKA (reference sequence). Trimming cost V 6 bases and J 0 bases, with 12 bases left between them.

This clonotype was found many times. The rearrangement uses TRBV28 and TRBJ2-1, with D uncertain. Trimming removed 0 bases at V and 1 base at J, with 10 bases between. Germline CDR1 MDHEN, CDR2 SYDVKM. The CDR3 contains 16 residues. The CDR3 region is CASSLWSLRSYNEQFF. The DNA for the CDR3 is TGTGCCAGCAGTTTATGGTCCCTAAGGTCCTACAATGAGCAGTTCTTC.

The chain couples TRBV21-1 to TRBJ2-7; no DNA check was done on the table's D call, TRBD1. TRBV21-1 corresponds to a pseudogene. The CDR3 is made up of 14 amino acids. In DNA, the CDR3 is TGTGCCAGACGCCCCAGAATATGGGCCTACGAGCAGTACTTC. Translation: CARRPRIWAYEQYF.

The chain joins TRBV25-1 to TRBJ2-7; 10 positions match TRBD2. Germline CDR1 reads MGHDK; CDR2 reads SYGVNS. The CDR3 is 14 amino acids. Germline trimming cut 10 bases from V and 7 bases from J; bases unmatched to any gene: 13. The CDR3 reads CATSGLAGVPEQYF. The CDR3 DNA reads TGTGCCACCAGCGGGCTAGCGGGAGTTCCTGAGCAGTACTTC.

The chain uses TRBV2 and TRBJ2-7, with 7 bases lining up with TRBD1. J lost 7 bases, V lost 4 bases, and 7 bases had no gene match. CDR3 length: 13 residues. CDR1 SNHLY and CDR2 FYNNEI come from the germline V gene. DNA of the CDR3: TGTGCCAGCAGTGGAGACAGGGTGGGGGAGCAGTACTTC. The encoded protein is CASSGDRVGEQYF.

There are many counts of this clonotype. V gene TRBV9 combines with J gene TRBJ2-7, with D perhaps TRBD2 (5 bases). V shed 3 bases and J shed 0 bases, with 10 bases lying between them. This CDR3 is 14 amino acids long. CDR1 and CDR2 (germline): SGDLS, YYNGEE. The CDR3 DNA reads TGTGCCAGCAGCGCCCACGGGGACTCCTACGAGCAGTACTTC. Translating gives CASSAHGDSYEQYF. The variable domain in full, with the rest retrieved from reference TRBV9 and TRBJ2-7, is DSGVTQTPKHLITATGQRVTLRCSPRSGDLSVYWYQQSLDQGLQFLIQYYNGEERAKGNILERFSAQQFPDLHSELNLSSLELGDSALYFCASSAHGDSYEQYFGPGTRLTVT.

The chain has TRBV6-5 and TRBJ2-5; D might be TRBD1 or TRBD2, each matching 6 bases. The end of the DNA aligns better with TRBJ2-7, so the J call may be wrong. The CDR3 has 13 residues. Germline V gene sequence: CDR1 MNHEY, CDR2 SVGAGI. CDR3 nucleotides: TGTGCCAGCAGTTACGACAGGAGGGACGAGCAGTACTTC. Translated, it gives CASSYDRRDEQYF.

The V gene is TRBV10-3, the J gene TRBJ1-6; a possible D gene is TRBD1 (5 bases). This CDR3 is 16 amino acids long. Germline CDR1 reads ENHRY; CDR2 reads SYGVKD. V was trimmed by 10 bases and J by 3 bases, leaving 19 bases between them. The CDR3 spells CATRQSAGGYNSPLHF. Written as DNA, the CDR3 is TGTGCCACACGACAGTCTGCAGGTGGCTATAATTCACCCCTCCACTTT.

This clonotype showed up just a few times. The gene calls are TRBV3-1 and TRBJ2-7; TRBD2 agrees at 10 bases. After removal of 6 bases from V and 5 bases from J, the junction contained 10 bases not matched to a gene. Germline V gene sequence: CDR1 LGHDT, CDR2 YNNKEL (reference sequence). The CDR3 spans 15 residues. CDR3 bases: TGTGCCAGCAGTCCCGAACTAGCGGGATCTAACGAGCAGTACTTC. Residues: CASSPELAGSNEQYF.

J is TRBJ2-7 and V is TRBV20-1, with 8 nucleotides matching TRBD1. V dropped 5 bases and J dropped 2; count of bases not matched to a gene: 5. The CDR3 extends over 13 amino acids. Germline V gives CDR1 DFQATT, CDR2 SNEGSKA (reference sequence). The CDR3 sequence is CSAPRTGTYEQYF. CDR3 sequence (DNA): TGCAGTGCTCCCCGGACAGGGACCTACGAGCAGTACTTC.

The CDR3 DNA follows: TGCAGCGCGGGACTCTACACCGGGGAGCTGTTTTTT. This translates into CSAGLYTGELFF. The genes are TRBV29-1 and TRBJ2-2; weak D call: TRBD2 (6 bases). The germline V gene encodes CDR1 SQVTM and CDR2 ANQGSEA. The V end was cut by 7 bases, the J end by 3 bases, with 9 bases between. The CDR3 contains 12 residues.

This rearrangement joins TRBV20-1 to TRBJ2-4, with 9 positions matching TRBD2. The trim removed 0 bases at V and 13 bases at J, leaving 10 bases unmatched. Germline V gene data show CDR1 as DFQATT and CDR2 as SNEGSKA (reference sequence). The CDR3 has 14 residues. CDR3 amino acids: CSARDRGTSLEQYF. CDR3 coding DNA: TGCAGTGCTAGAGATCGTGGGACTAGCCTAGAGCAGTACTTC.

The sample holds many counts of this clonotype. CDR3 coding DNA: TGCGCCAGCAGCTTCCGTGGGAGGGGTCCCTACGAGCAGTACTTC. Translating gives CASSFRGRGPYEQYF. The chain uses TRBV5-1 and TRBJ2-7; 7 nucleotides match TRBD2. Germline V gene sequence: CDR1 SGHRS, CDR2 YFSETQ. V was pared by 2 bases and J by 2 bases, with 7 bases of the junction left unmatched. The CDR3 extends over 15 amino acids.

This chain uses TRBV5-1 with TRBJ2-5; possibly TRBD2 for D (6 bases). The CDR3 is 14 amino acids. CDR1 is SGHRS, CDR2 YFSETQ, per germline. V lost 9 bases to trimming and J lost 2 bases, with 17 bases between them. This chain's CDR3 is CATSRDAGQETQYF. CDR3 sequence (DNA): TGCGCCACCTCACGGGACGCGGGGCAAGAGACCCAGTACTTC.

V gene TRBV4-1 combines with J gene TRBJ2-7, with no clear D. V lost 2 bases, J lost 1 base, and 9 bases lay in between. The CDR3 sequence is 14 residues long. The germline CDR1 and CDR2 sequences are MGHRA and YSYEKL. CDR3 in DNA: TGCGCCAGCAGCCAACGAGACGGATCCTACGAGCAGTACTTC. It specifies CASSQRDGSYEQYF.

At least ten counts were recorded for this clonotype. The V and J genes are TRBV12-3 or TRBV12-4 and TRBJ2-1; D remains unclear. The germline V and J ends were trimmed by 8 bases and 12 bases, with 14 bases remaining between them. The CDR3 is made up of 11 amino acids. This chain's CDR3 is CASGSPRAQFF. The DNA of the CDR3 is TGTGCCAGCGGATCCCCCCGAGCGCAGTTCTTC.

This clonotype appeared many times. The chain carries TRBV7-9 and TRBJ2-7; D is unclear. The V gene's germline CDR1 is SEHNR and CDR2 FQNEAQ (reference sequence). Trimming shortened V by 1 base and J by 0 bases, and 4 bases separated the two germline ends. This CDR3 region has 13 residues. The CDR3 coding sequence is TGTGCCAGCAGCTTAGTGGTCTCCTACGAGCAGTACTTC. Residues: CASSLVVSYEQYF.